This is a list of T cell receptor beta chains from one sample in a study of OX40 agonist ivuxolimab in advanced cancers. The data were produced by immunoSEQ multiplex PCR, yet TCRdb's version contains in-frame clones alone and is incomplete. The data show some 100,000 clones, 80% to 95% seen once. The sequencing here drew on CD4+ or CD8+ T cells sorted from blood, taken in a trial of the OX40 agonist ivuxolimab. These receptors were obtained from an adult with an advanced solid tumor such as melanoma, head and neck, liver or kidney cancer. Each CDR3 is given with its conserved first and last residue. Each record gives: J gene, D gene, V gene, clone size, CDR3 DNA, CDR3 protein. The D gene is left open where the match is weak. Not all rows give a size; the values are once, few, many and, for expanded clones, a class.

TRBJ2-5	TRBD2	TRBV27	NA	TGTGCCAGCAGTTTGGGACTAGCGGGAGGTCAAGAGACCCAGTACTTC	CASSLGLAGGQETQYF
TRBJ1-5	NA	TRBV19	NA	TGTGCCAGTAGTTTCGTAGAGCCCCAGCATTTT	CASSFVEPQHF
TRBJ1-1	TRBD1	TRBV18	NA	TGTGCCAGCTCACCTCGGGACAGGGGCGCTGAAGCTTTCTTT	CASSPRDRGAEAFF
TRBJ1-1	TRBD1	TRBV5-6	NA	TGTGCCAGCAGCCGTGACAGGGCGGCTGAAGCTTTCTTT	CASSRDRAAEAFF
TRBJ2-7	NA	TRBV5-1	NA	TGCGCCAGCAGCTTTTCGGCAACATTTGGGGAGCAGTACTTC	CASSFSATFGEQYF
TRBJ2-7	NA	TRBV29-1	NA	TGCAGCGTTGTGGGGCTCAAGACCTACGAGCAGTACTTC	CSVVGLKTYEQYF
TRBJ1-1	NA	TRBV11-3	NA	TGTGCCAGCAGCCCCGGGCCCAAGAACACTGAAGCTTTCTTT	CASSPGPKNTEAFF
TRBJ1-2	NA	TRBV6-1	few	TGTGCCAGCAGTGAGGCAGGGGAAGGTGGCTACACCTTC	CASSEAGEGGYTF
TRBJ1-1	NA	TRBV11-2	NA	TGTGCCAGCAGCTTGTTAGGGGCCCTACAGGCTTTCTTT	CASSLLGALQAFF
TRBJ2-5	TRBD2	TRBV18	NA	TGTGCCAGCTCCCTAGGGACTATTCAAGAGACCCAGTACTTC	CASSLGTIQETQYF
TRBJ1-1	NA	TRBV28	NA	TGTGCCAGCACCATCCAAGCAGGGTTCACTGAAGCTTTCTTT	CASTIQAGFTEAFF
TRBJ2-7	TRBD1	TRBV7-8	once	TGTGCCAGCAGCTTCCGGACAGGGAGGATCGAGCAGTACTTC	CASSFRTGRIEQYF
TRBJ1-1	NA	TRBV4-2	NA	TGTGCCAGCAGCCGAGGGGACTCACCGAACACTGAAGCTTTCTTT	CASSRGDSPNTEAFF
TRBJ2-7	NA	TRBV19	NA	TGTGCCAGTGGGCCTCATGGCATCTCCTACGAGCAGTACTTC	CASGPHGISYEQYF
TRBJ1-1	NA	TRBV21-1	once	TGTGCCAGCAGCAAAGCCCGACGGGAGTCGGAAGAAGCTTTCTTT	CASSKARRESEEAFF
TRBJ2-1	NA	TRBV7-9	once	TGTGCCAGCAGCTTACTAGCGCGGATAGGGATCTACAATGAGCAGTTCTTC	CASSLLARIGIYNEQFF
TRBJ1-4	NA	TRBV7-2	once	TGTGCCAGCAGCTTAGACAGATCCGTCGAAAAACTGTTTTTT	CASSLDRSVEKLFF